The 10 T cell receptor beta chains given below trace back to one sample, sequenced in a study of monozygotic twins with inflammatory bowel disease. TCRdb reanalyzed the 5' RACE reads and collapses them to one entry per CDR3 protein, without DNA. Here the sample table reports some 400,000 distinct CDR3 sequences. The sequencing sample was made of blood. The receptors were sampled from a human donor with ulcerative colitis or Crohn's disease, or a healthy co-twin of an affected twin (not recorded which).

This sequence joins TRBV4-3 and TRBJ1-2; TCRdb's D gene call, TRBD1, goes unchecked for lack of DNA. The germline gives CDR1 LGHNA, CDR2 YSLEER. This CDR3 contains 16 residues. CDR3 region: CASSQDLGGATYGYTF.

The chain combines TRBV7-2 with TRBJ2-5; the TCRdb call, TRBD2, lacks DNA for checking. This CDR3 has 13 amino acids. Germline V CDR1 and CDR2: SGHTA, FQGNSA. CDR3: CASSWAGGETQYF.

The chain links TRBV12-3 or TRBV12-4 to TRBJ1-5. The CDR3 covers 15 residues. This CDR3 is CASTSSLFGNQPQHF.

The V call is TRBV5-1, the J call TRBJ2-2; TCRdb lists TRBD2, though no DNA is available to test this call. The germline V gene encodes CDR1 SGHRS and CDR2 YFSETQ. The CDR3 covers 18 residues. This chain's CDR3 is CASSFTSGGTANTGELFF.

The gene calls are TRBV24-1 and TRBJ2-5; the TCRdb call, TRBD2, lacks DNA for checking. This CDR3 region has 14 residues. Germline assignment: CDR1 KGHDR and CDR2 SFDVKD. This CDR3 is CATSPSGGRETQYF.

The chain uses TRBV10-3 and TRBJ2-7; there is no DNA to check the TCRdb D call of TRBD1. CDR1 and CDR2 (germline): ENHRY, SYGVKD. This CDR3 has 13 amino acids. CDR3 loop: CAIRGDGTYEQYF.

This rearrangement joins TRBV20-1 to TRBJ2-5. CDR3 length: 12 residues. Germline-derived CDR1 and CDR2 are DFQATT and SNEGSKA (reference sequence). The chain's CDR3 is CSAGFGQETQYF.

CDR3 protein: CASSQEGTGKETQYF. The V and J genes are TRBV4-3 and TRBJ2-5; the D gene TCRdb calls, TRBD1, cannot be checked with no DNA. This CDR3 has 15 amino acids. Germline V gives CDR1 LGHNA, CDR2 YSLEER.

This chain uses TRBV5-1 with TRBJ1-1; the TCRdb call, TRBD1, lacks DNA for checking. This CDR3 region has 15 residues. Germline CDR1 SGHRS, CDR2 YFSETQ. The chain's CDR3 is CASSLTTQGNTEAFF.

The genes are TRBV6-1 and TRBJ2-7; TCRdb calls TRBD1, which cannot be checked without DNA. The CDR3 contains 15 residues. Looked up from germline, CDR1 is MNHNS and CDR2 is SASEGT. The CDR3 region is CASTEGGRGSYEQYF.